This TCR beta chain comes out of a study of human T cells and chemical hapten exposure. Study-wide results and caveats: Sensitizing to DPC left TCRs with a frequency above 1 in 1000 unaltered.

The V end was cut by 3 bases, the J end by 2 bases, with 9 bases between. In germline, CDR1 is KGHSH, CDR2 LQKENI. The CDR3 totals 14 residues. Per the study methods: Per sample, the median was 95,638 TCRs, with values from approximately 25,000 to 650,000. TCRdb ran MiXCR on the RACE reads and lists one entry per CDR3 protein. For this entry, the V and J calls and clone size follow TCRdb and not the study's own pipeline. Here the sample spans over 50,000 distinct CDR3 sequences, 9.5% to 10% being singletons. As to time point: pre-sensitization, week 0. Treatment defined: therapeutic diphenylcyclopropenone sensitization with weekly scalp DPC. The starting material, unfractionated whole blood, was used for total RNA extraction. The table lists this clonotype with many counts. As yet, its antigen is unknown.

The starting material was whole blood, obtained in connection with sensitization to the hapten diphenylcyclopropenone (DPC). The genes are TRBV18 and TRBJ2-3, with TRBD1 as a possible D gene (5 bases). This receptor was obtained from a woman between 25 and 40 years old with alopecia areata. Some clones in this sample may be carry-over from other donors' samples. This chain's CDR3 is CASSPDSPTDTQYF. CDR3 nucleotides: TGTGCCAGCTCACCCGACAGCCCCACAGATACGCAGTATTTT.